This T cell receptor beta chain appears in the sequencing data of a study of T cell repertoires in cytomegalovirus infection. Study conclusions and caveats: The cumulative frequency of public TCR beta families distinguished individuals who carried CMV together with the relevant HLA. CMV-specific TCR beta clonotypes restricted by HLA-C were the ones dominating the ex vivo response.

TCRdb redid the calling of the reads with MiXCR, one entry per CDR3 protein. The sample has almost 500,000 distinct CDR3 sequences; about 11% are singletons. Note on this clonotype: Its antigen is still unknown.

The CDR3 loop spans 14 amino acids. V lost 6 bases, J lost 1 base, and 5 bases stayed unmatched. Germline values: CDR1 MNHNS, CDR2 SASEGT. Sequenced sample: PBMCs. The TCR originated in a human donor in good health (CMV status not recorded). Some clones in this sample may be carry-over from other donors' samples. The chain is built from TRBV6-1 and TRBJ2-5; 7 bases line up with TRBD1. The DNA of the CDR3 is TGTGCCAGCAGGGACAGGACCCTCCAAGAGACCCAGTACTTC. Its protein is CASRDRTLQETQYF.